The source of this T cell receptor beta chain is a study of regulatory dendritic cells for organ transplantation. The data were produced by immunoSEQ multiplex PCR, yet TCRdb's version contains in-frame clones alone and is incomplete. The sample gives under 45,000 clones, less than 90% of which show up once; approximately 0.059% is in the top ten. For this clone: Its antigen remains unidentified.

Germline V gene data show CDR1 as SGDLS and CDR2 as YYNGEE. CDR3 length equals 15 residues. Trimming stripped 0 bases from V and 1 base from J, with 5 bases between. Overall study results and limits: Regulatory dendritic cells appeared to expand memory CD8+ clones less than mature ones.

Sequencing input: naive CD4+ T cells from blood. Subset in this sample: CD45RA+ naive T cells. This clonotype was obtained from a human donor in good health. The chain is built from TRBV9 and TRBJ1-6; D is uncertain. The CDR3 DNA reads as TGTGCCAGCAGCGTAGCAGCGTCCTATAATTCACCCCTCCACTTT. Protein sequence: CASSVAASYNSPLHF. The complete variable domain, with remaining parts taken from reference TRBV9 and TRBJ1-6, reads DSGVTQTPKHLITATGQRVTLRCSPRSGDLSVYWYQQSLDQGLQFLIQYYNGEERAKGNILERFSAQQFPDLHSELNLSSLELGDSALYFCASSVAASYNSPLHFGNGTRLTVT.